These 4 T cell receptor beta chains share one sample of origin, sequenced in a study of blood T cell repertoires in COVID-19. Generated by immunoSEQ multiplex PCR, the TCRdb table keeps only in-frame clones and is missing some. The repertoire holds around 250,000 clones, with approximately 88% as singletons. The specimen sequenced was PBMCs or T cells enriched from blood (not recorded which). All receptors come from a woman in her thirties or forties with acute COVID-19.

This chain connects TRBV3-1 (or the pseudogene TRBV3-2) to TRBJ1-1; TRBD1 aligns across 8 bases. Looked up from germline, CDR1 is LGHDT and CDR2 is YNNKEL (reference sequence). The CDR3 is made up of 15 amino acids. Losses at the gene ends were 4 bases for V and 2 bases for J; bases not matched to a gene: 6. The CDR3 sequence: CASSPWTGSNTEAFF. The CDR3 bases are TGTGCCAGCAGCCCCTGGACAGGGTCTAACACTGAAGCTTTCTTT.

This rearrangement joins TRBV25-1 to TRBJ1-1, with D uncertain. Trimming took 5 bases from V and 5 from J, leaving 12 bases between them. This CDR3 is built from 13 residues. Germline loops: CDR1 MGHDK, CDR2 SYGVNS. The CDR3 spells CASSSGWRTEAFF. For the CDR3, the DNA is TGTGCCAGCAGTTCTGGCTGGAGGACTGAAGCTTTCTTT.

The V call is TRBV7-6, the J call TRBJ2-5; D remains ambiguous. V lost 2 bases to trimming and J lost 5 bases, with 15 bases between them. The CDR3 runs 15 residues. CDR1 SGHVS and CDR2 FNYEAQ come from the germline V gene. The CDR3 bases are TGTGCCAGCAGCTTAACGCCGAGGAGCAAGGAGACCCAGTACTTC. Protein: CASSLTPRSKETQYF.

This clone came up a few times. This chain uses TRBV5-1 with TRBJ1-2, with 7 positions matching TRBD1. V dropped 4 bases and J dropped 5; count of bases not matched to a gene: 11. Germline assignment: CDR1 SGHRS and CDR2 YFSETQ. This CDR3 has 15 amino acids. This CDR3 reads CASSPPPGTAYGYTF. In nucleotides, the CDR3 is TGCGCCAGCAGCCCCCCCCCGGGGACAGCGTATGGCTACACCTTC.